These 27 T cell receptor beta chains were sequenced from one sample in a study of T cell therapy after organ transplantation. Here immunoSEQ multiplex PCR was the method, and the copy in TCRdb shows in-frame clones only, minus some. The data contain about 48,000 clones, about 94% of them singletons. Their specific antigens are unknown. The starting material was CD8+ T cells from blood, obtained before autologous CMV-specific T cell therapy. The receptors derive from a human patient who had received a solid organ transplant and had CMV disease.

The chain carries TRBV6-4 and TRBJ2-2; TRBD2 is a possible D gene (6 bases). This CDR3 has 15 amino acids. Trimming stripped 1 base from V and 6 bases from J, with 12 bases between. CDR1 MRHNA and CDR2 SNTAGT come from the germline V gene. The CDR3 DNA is TGTGCCAGCAGTGACTTTAGCGGAACCGCCGGGGAGCTGTTTTTT. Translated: CASSDFSGTAGELFF.

The CDR3 DNA reads as TGCGCCAGCAGCCAATCTGGCGGGAGCACTAAAGAGACCCAGTACTTC. This sequence encodes CASSQSGGSTKETQYF. This chain connects TRBV4-1 to TRBJ2-5; TRBD2 matches at 7 bases. Germline CDR1 reads MGHRA; CDR2 reads YSYEKL. The J segment lost 3 bases and the V segment lost 2 bases, leaving 9 bases of the junction unmatched. The CDR3 length is 16 residues.

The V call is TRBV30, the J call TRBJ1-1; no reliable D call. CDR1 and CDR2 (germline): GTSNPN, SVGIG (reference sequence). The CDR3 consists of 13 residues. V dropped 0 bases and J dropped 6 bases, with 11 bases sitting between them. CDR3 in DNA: TGTGCCTGGAGTGTACATAAGTTGTCTGAAGCTTTCTTT. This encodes CAWSVHKLSEAFF.

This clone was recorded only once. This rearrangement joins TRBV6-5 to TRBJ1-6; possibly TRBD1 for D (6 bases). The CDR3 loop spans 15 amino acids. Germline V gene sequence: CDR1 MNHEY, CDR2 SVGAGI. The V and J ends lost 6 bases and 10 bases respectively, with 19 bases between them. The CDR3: CASSPRQVGGSPLHF. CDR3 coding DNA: TGTGCCAGCAGCCCTCGACAGGTCGGTGGCTCACCCCTCCACTTT.

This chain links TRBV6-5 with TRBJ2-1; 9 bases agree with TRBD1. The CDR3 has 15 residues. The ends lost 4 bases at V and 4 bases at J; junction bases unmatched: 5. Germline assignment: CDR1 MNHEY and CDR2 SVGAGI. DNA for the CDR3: TGTGCCAGCAGTTCCAGGGACAGGGAATACAATGAGCAGTTCTTC. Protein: CASSSRDREYNEQFF.

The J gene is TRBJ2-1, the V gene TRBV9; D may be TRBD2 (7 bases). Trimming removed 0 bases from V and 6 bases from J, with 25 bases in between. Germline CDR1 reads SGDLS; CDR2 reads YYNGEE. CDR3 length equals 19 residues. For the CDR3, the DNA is TGTGCCAGCAGCGTAGTAGGGGGGGCGGGGGCCCCCCCTGGCAATGAGCAGTTCTTC. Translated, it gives CASSVVGGAGAPPGNEQFF.

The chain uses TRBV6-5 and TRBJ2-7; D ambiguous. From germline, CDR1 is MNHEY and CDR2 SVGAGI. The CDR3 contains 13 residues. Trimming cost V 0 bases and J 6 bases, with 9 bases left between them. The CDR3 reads CASSYSWAGEQYF. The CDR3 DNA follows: TGTGCCAGCAGTTACTCATGGGCTGGCGAGCAGTACTTC.

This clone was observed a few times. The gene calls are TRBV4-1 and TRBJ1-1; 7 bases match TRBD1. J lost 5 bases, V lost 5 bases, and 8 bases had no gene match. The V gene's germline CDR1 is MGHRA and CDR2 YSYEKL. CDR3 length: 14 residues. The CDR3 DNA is TGCGCCAGCAGCACTCAGACAGGGAGGACTGAAGCTTTCTTT. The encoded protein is CASSTQTGRTEAFF.

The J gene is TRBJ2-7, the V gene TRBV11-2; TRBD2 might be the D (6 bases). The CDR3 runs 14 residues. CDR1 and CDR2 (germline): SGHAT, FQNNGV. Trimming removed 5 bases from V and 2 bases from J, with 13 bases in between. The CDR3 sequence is CASSLWDFPYEQYF. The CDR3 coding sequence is TGTGCCAGCAGCCTATGGGACTTCCCCTACGAGCAGTACTTC.

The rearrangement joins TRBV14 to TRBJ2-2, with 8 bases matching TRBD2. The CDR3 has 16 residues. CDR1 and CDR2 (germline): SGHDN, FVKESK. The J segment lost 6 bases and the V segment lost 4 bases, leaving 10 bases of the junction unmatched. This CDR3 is CASSPGLRGGPGELFF. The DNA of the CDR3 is TGTGCCAGCAGCCCCGGACTACGGGGGGGGCCCGGGGAGCTGTTTTTT.

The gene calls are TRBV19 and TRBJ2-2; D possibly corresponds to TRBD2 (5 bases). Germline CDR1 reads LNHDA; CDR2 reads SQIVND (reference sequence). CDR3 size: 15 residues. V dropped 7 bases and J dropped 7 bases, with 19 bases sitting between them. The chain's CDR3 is CASTEESGGFGELFF. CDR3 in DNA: TGTGCCAGTACCGAGGAGTCGGGCGGGTTCGGGGAGCTGTTTTTT.

CDR3 residues: CATTLGVPSGNTIYF. DNA for the CDR3: TGTGCCACTACTCTAGGGGTCCCCTCTGGAAACACCATATATTTT. This chain links TRBV19 with TRBJ1-3, with D possibly TRBD1 on 5 matching bases. Germline V gives CDR1 LNHDA, CDR2 SQIVND (reference sequence). This CDR3 has 15 amino acids. V was clipped by 10 bases and J by 0 bases, with 16 bases between them.

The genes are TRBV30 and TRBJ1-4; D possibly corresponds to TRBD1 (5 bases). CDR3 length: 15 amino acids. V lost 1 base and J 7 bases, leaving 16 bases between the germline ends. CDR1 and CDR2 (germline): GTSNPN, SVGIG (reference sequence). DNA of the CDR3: TGTGCCTGGAGTGGTGAGGGAGGGGTGGGTGAAAAACTGTTTTTT. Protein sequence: CAWSGEGGVGEKLFF.

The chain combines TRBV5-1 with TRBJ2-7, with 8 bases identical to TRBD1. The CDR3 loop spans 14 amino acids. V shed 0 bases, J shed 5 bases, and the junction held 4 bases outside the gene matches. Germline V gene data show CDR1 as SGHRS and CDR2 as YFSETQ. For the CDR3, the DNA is TGCGCCAGCAGCTTGGGCAGGGGGCCCGACGAGCAGTACTTC. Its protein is CASSLGRGPDEQYF.

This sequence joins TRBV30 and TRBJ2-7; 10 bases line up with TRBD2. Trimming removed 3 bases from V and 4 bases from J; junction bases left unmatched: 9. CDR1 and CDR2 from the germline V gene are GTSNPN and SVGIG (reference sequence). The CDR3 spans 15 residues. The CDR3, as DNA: TGTGCCTGGAGGCCCTTAGCGGGAGGTTCTTACGAGCAGTACTTC. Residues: CAWRPLAGGSYEQYF.

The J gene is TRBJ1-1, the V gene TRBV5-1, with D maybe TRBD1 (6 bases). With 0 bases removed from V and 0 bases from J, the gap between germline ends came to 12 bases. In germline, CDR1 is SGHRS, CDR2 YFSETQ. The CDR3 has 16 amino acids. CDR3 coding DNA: TGCGCCAGCAGCTTGGACAGGGCTGCGATGAACACTGAAGCTTTCTTT. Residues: CASSLDRAAMNTEAFF.

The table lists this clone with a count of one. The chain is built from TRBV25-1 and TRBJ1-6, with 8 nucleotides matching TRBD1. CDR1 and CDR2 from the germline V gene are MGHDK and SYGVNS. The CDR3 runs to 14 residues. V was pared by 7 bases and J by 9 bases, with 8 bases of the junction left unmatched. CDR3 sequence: CASTTTGVGSPLHF. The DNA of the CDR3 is TGTGCCAGCACCACGACAGGGGTCGGTTCACCCCTCCACTTT.

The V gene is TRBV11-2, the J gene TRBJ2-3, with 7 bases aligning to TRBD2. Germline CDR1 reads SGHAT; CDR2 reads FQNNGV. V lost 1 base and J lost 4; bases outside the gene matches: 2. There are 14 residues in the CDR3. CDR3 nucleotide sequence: TGTGCCAGCAGCTTAGCGGGGGGTGCAGATACGCAGTATTTT. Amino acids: CASSLAGGADTQYF.

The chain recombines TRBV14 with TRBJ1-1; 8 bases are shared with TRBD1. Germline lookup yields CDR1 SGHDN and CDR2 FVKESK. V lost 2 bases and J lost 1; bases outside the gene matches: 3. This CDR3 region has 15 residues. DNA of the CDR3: TGTGCCAGCAGCCAACCCGGGACAGGGAACACTGAAGCTTTCTTT. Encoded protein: CASSQPGTGNTEAFF.

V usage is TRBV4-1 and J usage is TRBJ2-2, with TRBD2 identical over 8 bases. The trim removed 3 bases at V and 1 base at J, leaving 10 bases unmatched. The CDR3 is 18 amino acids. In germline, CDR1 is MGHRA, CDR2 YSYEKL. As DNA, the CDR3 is TGCGCCAGCAGCCAGGGGCCATTAGCGGGAAAGAACACCGGGGAGCTGTTTTTT. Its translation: CASSQGPLAGKNTGELFF.

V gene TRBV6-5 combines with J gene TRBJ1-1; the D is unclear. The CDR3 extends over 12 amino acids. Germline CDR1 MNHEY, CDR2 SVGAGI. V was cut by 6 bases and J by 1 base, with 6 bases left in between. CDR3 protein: CASRTQNTEAFF. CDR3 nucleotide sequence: TGTGCCAGCAGGACTCAGAACACTGAAGCTTTCTTT.

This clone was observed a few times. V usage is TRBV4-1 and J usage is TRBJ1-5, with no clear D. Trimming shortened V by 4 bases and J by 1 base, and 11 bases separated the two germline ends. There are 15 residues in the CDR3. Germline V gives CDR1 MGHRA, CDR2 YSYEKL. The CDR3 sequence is CASSPGLLSNQPQHF. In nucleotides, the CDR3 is TGCGCCAGCAGCCCGGGCTTACTGAGCAATCAGCCCCAGCATTTT.

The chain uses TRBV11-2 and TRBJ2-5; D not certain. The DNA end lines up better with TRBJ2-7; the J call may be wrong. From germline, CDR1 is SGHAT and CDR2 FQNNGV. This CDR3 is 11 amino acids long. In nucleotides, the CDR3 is TGTGCCAGCAGCTTAAGTGACGAGCAGTACTTC. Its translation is CASSLSDEQYF.

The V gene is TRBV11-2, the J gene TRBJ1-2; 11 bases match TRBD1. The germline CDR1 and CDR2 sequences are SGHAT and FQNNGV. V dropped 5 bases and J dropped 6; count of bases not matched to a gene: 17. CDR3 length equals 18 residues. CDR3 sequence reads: CASSPNQWGQGVFDGYTF. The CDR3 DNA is TGTGCCAGCAGCCCCAATCAGTGGGGACAGGGGGTTTTCGATGGCTACACCTTC.

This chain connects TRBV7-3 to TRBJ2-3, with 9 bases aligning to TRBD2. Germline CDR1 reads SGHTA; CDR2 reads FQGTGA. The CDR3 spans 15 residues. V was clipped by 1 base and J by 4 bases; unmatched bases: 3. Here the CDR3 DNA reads TGTGCCAGCAGCTTAAGCGGGGGGGCCGCAGATACGCAGTATTTT. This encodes CASSLSGGAADTQYF.

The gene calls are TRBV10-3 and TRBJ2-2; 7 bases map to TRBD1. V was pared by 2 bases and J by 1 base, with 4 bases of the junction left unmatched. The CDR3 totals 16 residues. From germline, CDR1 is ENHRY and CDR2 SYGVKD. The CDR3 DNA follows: TGTGCCATCAGTGAGCTAGGGGGCCAGAACACCGGGGAGCTGTTTTTT. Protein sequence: CAISELGGQNTGELFF.

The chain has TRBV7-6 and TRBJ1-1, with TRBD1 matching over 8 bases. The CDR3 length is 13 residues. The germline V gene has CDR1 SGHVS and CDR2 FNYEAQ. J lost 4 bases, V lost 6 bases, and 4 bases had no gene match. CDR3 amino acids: CASRGQGSTEAFF. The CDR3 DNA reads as TGTGCCAGCAGAGGACAGGGTAGCACTGAAGCTTTCTTT.